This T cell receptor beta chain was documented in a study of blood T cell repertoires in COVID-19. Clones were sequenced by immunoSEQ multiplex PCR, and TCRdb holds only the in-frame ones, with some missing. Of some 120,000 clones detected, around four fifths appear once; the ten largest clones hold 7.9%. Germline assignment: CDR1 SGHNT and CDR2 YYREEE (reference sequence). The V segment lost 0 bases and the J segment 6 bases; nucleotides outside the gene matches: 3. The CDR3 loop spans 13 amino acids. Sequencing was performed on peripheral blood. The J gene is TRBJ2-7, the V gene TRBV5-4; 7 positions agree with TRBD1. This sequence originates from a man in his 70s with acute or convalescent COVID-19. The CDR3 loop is CASSLGQGSEQYF. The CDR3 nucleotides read TGTGCCAGCAGCTTGGGACAGGGTAGCGAGCAGTACTTC.